A selection of T cell receptor beta chains follows, all from one sample in a study of blood T cell repertoires in COVID-19. The assay was immunoSEQ multiplex PCR, and TCRdb's table has in-frame clones only and misses some. The repertoire holds 200,000 to 250,000 clones, with around 90% as singletons. Sequenced sample: peripheral blood. These receptors came from a man aged 18 to 30 with active or convalescent COVID-19. Each CDR3 is given with its conserved first and last residue. The D gene is left open where the match is weak. Clone size is shown for a subset of rows, as once, few, many or a class of expanded clone.

D gene | clone size | J gene | V gene | CDR3 protein
- | - | TRBJ1-2 | TRBV4-1 | CASSQGSTYGYTF
- | - | TRBJ1-2 | TRBV6-4 | CASRQGLWGYTF
TRBD1 | - | TRBJ2-7 | TRBV27 | CASTTAGTGVSEQYF
TRBD2 | - | TRBJ2-1 | TRBV24-1 | CATSPGLAGNEQFF
- | - | TRBJ1-1 | TRBV27 | CASSLLASTEAFF
- | - | TRBJ2-1 | TRBV5-1 | CASSPEGLDYNEQFF
- | - | TRBJ1-6 | TRBV5-8 | CASRRESSPLHF
TRBD2 | - | TRBJ2-1 | TRBV18 | CASSPGTSGSNEQFF
- | few | TRBJ2-7 | TRBV6-5 | CASSYIQNSYEQYF
- | - | TRBJ2-1 | TRBV6-5 | CASSYPGYNEQFF
- | - | TRBJ1-2 | TRBV18 | CASSPLWGDGYTF
TRBD1 | once | TRBJ1-5 | TRBV28 | CASRTRTGRRGNQPQHF
TRBD1 | - | TRBJ1-4 | TRBV7-2 | CASSFWTGREKLFF
TRBD2 | - | TRBJ2-1 | TRBV30 | CAWSGGGLAELF
- | once | TRBJ1-1 | TRBV18 | CASSTDRNTEAFF
- | - | TRBJ1-4 | TRBV25-1 | CASSENRLGNEKLFF
- | - | TRBJ1-1 | TRBV13 | CASSLSNRWNTEAFF
TRBD1 | - | TRBJ1-1 | TRBV28 | CASSLWIKRQGARGTEAFF
- | - | TRBJ1-1 | TRBV19 | CASSTRHQGRLNTEAFF
TRBD2 | - | TRBJ2-1 | TRBV28 | CASSPTSGGFNEQFF
- | once | TRBJ1-5 | TRBV3-1/TRBV3-2 | CASSQAASNQPQHF
TRBD2 | once | TRBJ2-3 | TRBV5-1 | CASSFDPSGGGSDTQYF
TRBD1 | - | TRBJ2-1 | TRBV7-2 | CASSWDRGNEQFF
- | - | TRBJ1-2 | TRBV29-1 | CSAEQGIEDGYTF
- | - | TRBJ2-1 | TRBV11-2 | CASSRTDRINEQFF
- | - | TRBJ2-1 | TRBV28 | CASSEDNEQFF
- | - | TRBJ2-2 | TRBV7-9 | CASSRPRSGRQGGELFF
TRBD1 | - | TRBJ2-1 | TRBV30 | CAWSDPTQGSMYNEQFF
- | - | TRBJ2-1 | TRBV25-1 | CASSETRGTRGNNEQFF
- | - | TRBJ1-4 | TRBV11-2 | CASSLRATNEKLFF
TRBD1 | - | TRBJ2-7 | TRBV13 | CASSLGDRKPEQYF
- | - | TRBJ2-5 | TRBV28 | CASSFLRGSGETQYF
- | - | TRBJ1-1 | TRBV5-6 | CASSALTGYTEAFF
- | - | TRBJ2-7 | TRBV20-1 | CSARFATEQYF
- | - | TRBJ2-1 | TRBV6-4 | CASSDSSGTSNEQFF
TRBD2 | - | TRBJ2-2 | TRBV5-1 | CASSTGLAGGRGTGELFF
- | - | TRBJ1-6 | TRBV19 | CASREDGYNSPLHF
- | once | TRBJ1-4 | TRBV6-5 | CASTQGDNEKLFF
TRBD1 | - | TRBJ1-4 | TRBV5-1 | CASSFLPDRTNEKLFF
TRBD2 | - | TRBJ2-7 | TRBV2 | CASRRLAGNEQYF
- | - | TRBJ1-5 | TRBV27 | CASSFEVNQPQHF
TRBD1 | - | TRBJ2-1 | TRBV7-9 | CASSSTGENEQFF
- | - | TRBJ2-7 | TRBV7-2 | CASSPHSGRAYEQYF
- | - | TRBJ2-7 | TRBV12-5 | CASGLVLRRTQLYEQYF
- | - | TRBJ2-3 | TRBV28 | CASSFRENTQYF
TRBD1 | few | TRBJ1-5 | TRBV19 | CASSPLQGLYRNQPQHF
TRBD1 | - | TRBJ1-5 | TRBV18 | CASSPGTGRPPQHF
- | - | TRBJ2-7 | TRBV19 | CASSIKGRAEQYF
- | once | TRBJ1-2 | TRBV25-1 | CASSERVYGYTF
- | - | TRBJ2-1 | TRBV3-1/TRBV3-2 | CASSGGLLQFF
- | once | TRBJ2-2 | TRBV18 | CASSHTDLDTGELFF
TRBD2 | - | TRBJ2-3 | TRBV19 | CASSTEPGLAGGIADTQYF
TRBD1 | - | TRBJ2-7 | TRBV11-2 | CASSKGTGSYEQYF
- | once | TRBJ1-5 | TRBV6-5 | CASSSTGTRNQPQHF
- | once | TRBJ2-7 | TRBV14 | CASSQARATGAYEQYF
- | - | TRBJ2-2 | TRBV27 | CASSLLDQQGTGELFF
TRBD1 | - | TRBJ1-1 | TRBV5-8 | CASSQDRAHTEAFF
TRBD1 | - | TRBJ1-2 | TRBV4-2 | CASSQVGDRDGYTF
- | - | TRBJ2-2 | TRBV6-6 | CASTASENTGELFF